This T cell receptor (beta chain) was captured by sequencing in a study of cytomegalovirus exposure and HLA in healthy donors. The CDR3 length is 16 residues. Germline trimming cut 4 bases from V and 4 bases from J; bases unmatched to any gene: 8. CDR1 is KGHSH and CDR2 is LQKENI in the germline V gene. The PCR employed 60 Vbeta primers together with 13 Jbeta primers. Libraries were prepared by immunoSEQ multiplex PCR; TCRdb keeps only in-frame clonotypes and omits some of them. The sample carries some 150,000 clones, less than 85% recorded once. Sequencing input: PBMCs. This clonotype was obtained from a woman aged 45-65 years in good health and CMV-seropositive. This chain joins TRBV18 and TRBJ1-1, with TRBD1 matching 11 bases. The CDR3 is CASSLGQGARVTEAFF. The DNA for the CDR3 is TGTGCCAGCTCACTAGGACAGGGGGCTAGAGTCACTGAAGCTTTCTTT.